What follows describes a single TCR beta chain. This sample was taken from a study of shared clonotypes between healthy human individuals. Clones were read by immunoSEQ multiplex PCR, and TCRdb kept only the in-frame ones, dropping some. The data contain roughly 510,000 clones, 60% to 80% of them seen just once; the ten biggest clones take up about 12%. Trimming left V 0 bases short and J 1 base short, with 6 bases between. Germline V lookup: CDR1 SNHLY, CDR2 FYNNEI. This CDR3 has 15 residues. The specimen was PBMCs. The chain is built from TRBV2 and TRBJ2-2; no reliable D call. This TCR derives from a woman aged 40 to 55 in good health. Some clones in this sample may be carry-over from other donors' samples. The CDR3 loop reads CASSEARRNTGELFF. CDR3 nucleotides: TGTGCCAGCAGTGAAGCGCGGAGGAACACCGGGGAGCTGTTTTTT.